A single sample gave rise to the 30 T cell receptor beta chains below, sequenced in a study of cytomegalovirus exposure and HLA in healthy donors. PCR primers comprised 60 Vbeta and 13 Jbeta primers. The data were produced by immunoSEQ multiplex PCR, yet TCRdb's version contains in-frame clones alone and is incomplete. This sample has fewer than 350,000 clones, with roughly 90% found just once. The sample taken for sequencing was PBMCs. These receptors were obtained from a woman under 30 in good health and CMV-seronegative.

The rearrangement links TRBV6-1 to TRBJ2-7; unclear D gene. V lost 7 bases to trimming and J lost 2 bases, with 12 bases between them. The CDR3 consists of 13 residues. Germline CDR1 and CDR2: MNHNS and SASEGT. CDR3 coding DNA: TGTGCCAGCACTTCATCCCAGGCCTACGAGCAGTACTTC. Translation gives CASTSSQAYEQYF.

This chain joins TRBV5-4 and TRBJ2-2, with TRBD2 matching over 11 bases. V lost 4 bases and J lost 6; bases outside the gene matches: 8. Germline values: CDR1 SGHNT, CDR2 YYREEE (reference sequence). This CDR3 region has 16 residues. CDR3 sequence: CASSPVGTSGAGELFF. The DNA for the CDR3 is TGTGCCAGCAGCCCGGTGGGGACTAGCGGCGCCGGGGAGCTGTTTTTT. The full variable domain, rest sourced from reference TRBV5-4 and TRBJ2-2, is ETGVTQSPTHLIKTRGQQVTLRCSSQSGHNTVSWYQQALGQGPQFIFQYYREEENGRGNFPPRFSGLQFPNYSSELNVNALELDDSALYLCASSPVGTSGAGELFFGEGSRLTVL.

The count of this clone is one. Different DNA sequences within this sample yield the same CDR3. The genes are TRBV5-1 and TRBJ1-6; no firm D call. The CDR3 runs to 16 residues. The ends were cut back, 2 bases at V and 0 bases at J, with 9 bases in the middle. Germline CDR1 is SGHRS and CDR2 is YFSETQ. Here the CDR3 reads CASSFTQTSYNSPLHF. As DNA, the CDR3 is TGCGCCAGCAGCTTCACACAGACCTCCTATAATTCACCCCTCCACTTT.

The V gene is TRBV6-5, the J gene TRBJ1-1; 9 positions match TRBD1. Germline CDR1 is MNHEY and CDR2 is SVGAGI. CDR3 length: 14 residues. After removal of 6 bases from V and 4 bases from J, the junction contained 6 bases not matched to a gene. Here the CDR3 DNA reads TGTGCCAGCAGGACAGGGGGGGGCACCACTGAAGCTTTCTTT. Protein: CASRTGGGTTEAFF.

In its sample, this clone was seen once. CDR3 protein: CASSPLASLAGGSTDTQYF. The CDR3 bases are TGTGCCAGCTCACCACTTGCCTCGCTAGCGGGGGGCAGCACAGATACGCAGTATTTT. The chain links TRBV18 to TRBJ2-3; 11 bases align to TRBD2. The V segment lost 1 base and the J segment 0 bases; nucleotides outside the gene matches: 9. Germline V gene data show CDR1 as KGHSH and CDR2 as LQKENI. This CDR3 comprises 19 residues.

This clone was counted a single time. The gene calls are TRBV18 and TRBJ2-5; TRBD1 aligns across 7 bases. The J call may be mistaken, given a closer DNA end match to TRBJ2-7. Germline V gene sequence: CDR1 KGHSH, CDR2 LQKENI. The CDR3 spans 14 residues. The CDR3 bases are TGTGCCAGCTCCCCGGGACAGAGAACCTACGAGCAGTACTTC. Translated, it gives CASSPGQRTYEQYF.

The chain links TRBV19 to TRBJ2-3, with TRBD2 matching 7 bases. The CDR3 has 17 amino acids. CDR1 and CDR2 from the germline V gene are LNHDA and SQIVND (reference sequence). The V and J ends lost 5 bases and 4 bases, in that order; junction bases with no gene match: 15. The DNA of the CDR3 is TGTGCCAGTAGTTTAAAGTCGGCGGGGGTGCGAGCAGATACGCAGTATTTT. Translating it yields CASSLKSAGVRADTQYF.

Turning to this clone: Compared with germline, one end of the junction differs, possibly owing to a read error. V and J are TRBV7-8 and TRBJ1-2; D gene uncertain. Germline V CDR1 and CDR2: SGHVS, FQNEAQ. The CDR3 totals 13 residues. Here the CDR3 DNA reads TGTGCCAGCAGCCGACTAAGTTCGTATGACTACACCTTC. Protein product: CASSRLSSYDYTF.

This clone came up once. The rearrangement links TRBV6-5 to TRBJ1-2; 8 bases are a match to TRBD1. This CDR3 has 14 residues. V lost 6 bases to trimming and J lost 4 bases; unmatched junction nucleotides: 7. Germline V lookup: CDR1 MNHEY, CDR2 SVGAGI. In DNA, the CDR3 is TGTGCCAGCAGCCTCGGGACAGGTCCCTATGGCTACACCTTC. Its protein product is CASSLGTGPYGYTF.

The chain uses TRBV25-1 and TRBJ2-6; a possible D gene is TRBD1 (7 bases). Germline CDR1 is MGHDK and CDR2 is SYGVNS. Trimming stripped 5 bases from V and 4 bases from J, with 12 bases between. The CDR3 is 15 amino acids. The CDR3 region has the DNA TGTGCCAGCAGTCAGGGGGGAGGAGGGGCCAACGTCCTGACTTTC. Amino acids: CASSQGGGGANVLTF.

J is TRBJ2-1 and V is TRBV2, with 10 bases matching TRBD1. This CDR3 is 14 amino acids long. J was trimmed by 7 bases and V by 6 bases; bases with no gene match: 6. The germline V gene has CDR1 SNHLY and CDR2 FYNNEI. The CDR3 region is CASRPGQGFNEQFF. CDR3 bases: TGTGCCAGCAGGCCGGGACAGGGGTTTAATGAGCAGTTCTTC.

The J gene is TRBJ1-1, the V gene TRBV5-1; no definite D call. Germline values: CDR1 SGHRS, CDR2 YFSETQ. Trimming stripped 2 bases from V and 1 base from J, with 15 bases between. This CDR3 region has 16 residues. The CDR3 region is CASSFFVKTENTEAFF. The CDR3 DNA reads TGCGCCAGCAGCTTTTTCGTCAAAACAGAGAACACTGAAGCTTTCTTT. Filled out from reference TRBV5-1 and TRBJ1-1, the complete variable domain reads KAGVTQTPRYLIKTRGQQVTLSCSPISGHRSVSWYQQTPGQGLQFLFEYFSETQRNKGNFPGRFSGRQFSNSRSEMNVSTLELGDSALYLCASSFFVKTENTEAFFGQGTRLTVV.

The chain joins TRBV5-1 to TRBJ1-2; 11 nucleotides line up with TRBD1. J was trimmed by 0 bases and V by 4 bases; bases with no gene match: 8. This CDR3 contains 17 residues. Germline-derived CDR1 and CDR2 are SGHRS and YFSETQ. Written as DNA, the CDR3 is TGCGCCAGCAGCCCCCGGGGGGACAGGGGGGCTAACTATGGCTACACCTTC. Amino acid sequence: CASSPRGDRGANYGYTF.

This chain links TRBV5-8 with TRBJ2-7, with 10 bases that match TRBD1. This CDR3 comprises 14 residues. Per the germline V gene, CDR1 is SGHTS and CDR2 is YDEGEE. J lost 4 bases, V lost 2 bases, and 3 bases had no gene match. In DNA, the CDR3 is TGTGCCAGCAGCTTCCCGGACAGGGGGTACGAGCAGTACTTC. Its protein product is CASSFPDRGYEQYF.

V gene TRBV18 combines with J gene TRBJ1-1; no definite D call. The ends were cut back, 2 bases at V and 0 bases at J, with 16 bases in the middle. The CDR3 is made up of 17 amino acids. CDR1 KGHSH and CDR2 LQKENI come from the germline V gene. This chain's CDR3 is CASSPSSAQTMNTEAFF. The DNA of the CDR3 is TGTGCCAGCTCACCAAGCAGCGCTCAGACCATGAACACTGAAGCTTTCTTT.

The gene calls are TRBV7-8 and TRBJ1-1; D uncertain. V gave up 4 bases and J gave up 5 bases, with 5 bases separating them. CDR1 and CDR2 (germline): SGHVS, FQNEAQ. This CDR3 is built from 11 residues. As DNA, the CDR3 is TGTGCCAGCAGCTCCTATACTGAAGCTTTCTTT. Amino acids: CASSSYTEAFF.

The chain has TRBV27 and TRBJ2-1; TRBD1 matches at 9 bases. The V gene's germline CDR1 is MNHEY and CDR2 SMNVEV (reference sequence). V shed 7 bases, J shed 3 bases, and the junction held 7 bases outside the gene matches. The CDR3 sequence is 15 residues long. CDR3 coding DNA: TGTGCCAGCATCAAACGGGACAGGGACTACAATGAGCAGTTCTTC. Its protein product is CASIKRDRDYNEQFF.

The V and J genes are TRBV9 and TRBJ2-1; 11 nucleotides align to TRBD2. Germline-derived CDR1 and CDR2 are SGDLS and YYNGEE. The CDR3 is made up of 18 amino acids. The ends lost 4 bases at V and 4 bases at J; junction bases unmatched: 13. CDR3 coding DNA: TGTGCCAGCAGCCCTGGGTTTGGTAGCGGGGGGGAGTACAATGAGCAGTTCTTC. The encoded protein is CASSPGFGSGGEYNEQFF.

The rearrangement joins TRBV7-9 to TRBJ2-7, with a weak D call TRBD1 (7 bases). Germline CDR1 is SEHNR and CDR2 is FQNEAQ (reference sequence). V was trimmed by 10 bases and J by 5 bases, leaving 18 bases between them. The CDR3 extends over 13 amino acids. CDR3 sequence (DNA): TGTGCCACAGGTGACAGGGAGGACCACGAGCAGTACTTC. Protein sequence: CATGDREDHEQYF.

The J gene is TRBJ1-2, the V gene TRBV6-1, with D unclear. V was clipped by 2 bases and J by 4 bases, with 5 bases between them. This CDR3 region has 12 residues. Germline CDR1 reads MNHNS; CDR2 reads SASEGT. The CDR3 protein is CASSELLYGYTF. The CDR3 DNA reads TGTGCCAGCAGTGAACTTCTCTATGGCTACACCTTC.

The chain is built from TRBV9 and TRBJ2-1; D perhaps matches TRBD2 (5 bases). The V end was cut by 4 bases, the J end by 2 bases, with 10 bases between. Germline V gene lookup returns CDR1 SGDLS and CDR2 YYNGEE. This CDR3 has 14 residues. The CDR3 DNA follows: TGTGCCAGCAGCCCCCCCGGGGCCTACAATGAGCAGTTCTTC. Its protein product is CASSPPGAYNEQFF.

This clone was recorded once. The CDR3 DNA reads as TGCGCCAGCAGCCCCCGTGGGGGGGATCAAGAGACCCAGTACTTC. It translates to CASSPRGGDQETQYF. V usage is TRBV5-1 and J usage is TRBJ2-5, with TRBD2 matching over 7 bases. Trimming at V came to 4 bases and at J to 2 bases, leaving 8 bases not matched to a gene. This CDR3 comprises 15 residues. Per the germline V gene, CDR1 is SGHRS and CDR2 is YFSETQ.

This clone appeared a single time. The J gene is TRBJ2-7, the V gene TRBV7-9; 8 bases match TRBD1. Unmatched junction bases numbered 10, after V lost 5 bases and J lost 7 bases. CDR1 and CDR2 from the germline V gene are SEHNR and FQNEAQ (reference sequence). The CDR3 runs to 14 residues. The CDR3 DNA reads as TGTGCCAGCAGCGGGTCGACAGGGGTCGGAGAGCAGTACTTC. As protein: CASSGSTGVGEQYF. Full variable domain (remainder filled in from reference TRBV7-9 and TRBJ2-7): DTGVSQNPRHKITKRGQNVTFRCDPISEHNRLYWYRQTLGQGPEFLTYFQNEAQLEKSRLLSDRFSAERPKGSFSTLEIQRTEQGDSAMYLCASSGSTGVGEQYFGPGTRLTVT.

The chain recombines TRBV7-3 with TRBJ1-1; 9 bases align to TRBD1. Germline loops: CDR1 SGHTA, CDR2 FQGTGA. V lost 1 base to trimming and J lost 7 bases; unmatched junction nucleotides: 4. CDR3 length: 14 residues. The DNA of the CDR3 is TGTGCCAGCAGCTTAAACAGGGGGCAGAGTGAAGCTTTCTTT. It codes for CASSLNRGQSEAFF.

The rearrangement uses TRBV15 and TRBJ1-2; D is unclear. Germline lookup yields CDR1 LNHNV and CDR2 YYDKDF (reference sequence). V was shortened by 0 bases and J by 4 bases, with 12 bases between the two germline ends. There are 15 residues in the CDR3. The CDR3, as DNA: TGTGCCACCAGCAGAGATAAAACAGTATTCTATGGCTACACCTTC. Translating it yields CATSRDKTVFYGYTF.

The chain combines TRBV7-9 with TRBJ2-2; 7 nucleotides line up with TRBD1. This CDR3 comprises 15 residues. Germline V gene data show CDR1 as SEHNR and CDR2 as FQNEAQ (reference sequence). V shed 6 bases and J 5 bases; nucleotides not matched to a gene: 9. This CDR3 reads CASSQYRGLTGELFF. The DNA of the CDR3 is TGTGCCAGCAGTCAGTACAGGGGCCTAACCGGGGAGCTGTTTTTT. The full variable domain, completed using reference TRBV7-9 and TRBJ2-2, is DTGVSQNPRHKITKRGQNVTFRCDPISEHNRLYWYRQTLGQGPEFLTYFQNEAQLEKSRLLSDRFSAERPKGSFSTLEIQRTEQGDSAMYLCASSQYRGLTGELFFGEGSRLTVL.

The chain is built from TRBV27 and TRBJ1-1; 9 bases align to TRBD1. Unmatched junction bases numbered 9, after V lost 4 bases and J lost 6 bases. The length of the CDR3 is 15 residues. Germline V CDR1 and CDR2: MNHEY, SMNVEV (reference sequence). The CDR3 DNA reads TGTGCCAGCAGTTGGGGACAGGGAGTTTTCGCTGAAGCTTTCTTT. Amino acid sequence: CASSWGQGVFAEAFF.

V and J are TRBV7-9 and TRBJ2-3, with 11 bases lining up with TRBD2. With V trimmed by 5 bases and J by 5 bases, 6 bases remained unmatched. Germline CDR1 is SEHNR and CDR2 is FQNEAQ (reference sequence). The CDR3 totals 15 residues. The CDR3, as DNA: TGTGCCAGCAGCCCACGACTAGCGGGGCTAGATACGCAGTATTTT. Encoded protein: CASSPRLAGLDTQYF.

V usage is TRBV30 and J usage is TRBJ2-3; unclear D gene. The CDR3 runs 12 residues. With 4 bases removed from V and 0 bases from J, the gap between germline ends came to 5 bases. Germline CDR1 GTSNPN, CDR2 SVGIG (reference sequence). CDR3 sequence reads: CAWTSSTDTQYF. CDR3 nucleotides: TGTGCCTGGACCTCTAGCACAGATACGCAGTATTTT.

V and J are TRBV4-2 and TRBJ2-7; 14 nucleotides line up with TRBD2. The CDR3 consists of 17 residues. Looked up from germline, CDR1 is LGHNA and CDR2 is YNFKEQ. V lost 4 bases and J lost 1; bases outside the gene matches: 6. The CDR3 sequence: CASSRGLAGGLSYEQYF. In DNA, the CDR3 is TGTGCCAGCAGCCGAGGACTAGCGGGGGGACTTTCCTACGAGCAGTACTTC.